The 8 T cell receptor beta chains below were found in one sample sequenced in a study of blood T cells in healthy people across ages. With a J-beta primer mix and a sample-barcoded 5' primer, a second PCR ran 7 to 11 cycles. Each CDR3 protein is one row after TCRdb ran MiXCR on the 5' RACE reads. In the table there are 600,000 or so distinct CDR3 sequences, approximately 30% of which are singletons. Sequencing was performed on blood. The receptors stem from a woman aged 80 or over in good health.

In this sample, this clonotype turned up once. The genes are TRBV12-3 or TRBV12-4 and TRBJ2-5, with 8 bases that match TRBD2. Trimming removed 6 bases from V and 0 bases from J; junction bases left unmatched: 6. The CDR3 is 15 residues long. The CDR3 DNA follows: TGTGCCAGCAGCGTGTTTAGCGGGAACCAAGAGACCCAGTACTTC. It yields the protein CASSVFSGNQETQYF.

This clonotype was seen only a few times. The chain carries TRBV6-5 and TRBJ1-2; 9 bases match TRBD1. The CDR3 is 15 amino acids. With V trimmed by 2 bases and J by 3 bases, 4 bases remained unmatched. From germline, CDR1 is MNHEY and CDR2 SVGAGI. The CDR3, as DNA: TGTGCCAGCAGTTACGTGGGACAGGGAGACTATGGCTACACCTTC. It translates to CASSYVGQGDYGYTF.

J is TRBJ1-6 and V is TRBV12-3 or TRBV12-4; 7 nucleotides match TRBD1. Germline trimming cut 1 base from V and 6 bases from J; bases unmatched to any gene: 3. There are 15 residues in the CDR3. The CDR3: CASSLDAGGNSPLHF. CDR3 in DNA: TGTGCCAGCAGTTTAGATGCAGGGGGTAATTCACCCCTCCACTTT.

This sequence joins TRBV20-1 and TRBJ1-6, with 8 bases that match TRBD1. Germline assignment: CDR1 DFQATT and CDR2 SNEGSKA (reference sequence). Trimming removed 3 bases from V and 9 bases from J; junction bases left unmatched: 10. The CDR3 extends over 15 amino acids. Here the CDR3 DNA reads TGCAGTGCTAGTACTACAGGGGGATTTATTTCACCCCTCCACTTT. Its protein product is CSASTTGGFISPLHF.

This clonotype was seen a handful of times. The rearrangement joins TRBV5-1 to TRBJ1-1, with a tentative D call TRBD1 (5 bases). V lost 0 bases and J 1 base, leaving 10 bases between the germline ends. The CDR3 contains 15 residues. Germline-derived CDR1 and CDR2 are SGHRS and YFSETQ. CDR3 region: CASSLAGGANTEAFF. DNA for the CDR3: TGCGCCAGCAGCTTGGCTGGAGGGGCGAACACTGAAGCTTTCTTT.

In regard to this clonotype: A much bigger clone sits one base away, suggesting this may be a read error. The chain links TRBV4-2 to TRBJ2-6, with D perhaps matching TRBD1 or TRBD2 (5 bases each). There are 14 residues in the CDR3. The germline gives CDR1 LGHNA, CDR2 YNFKEQ. The CDR3 DNA is TGTGCCAGCAGCCAGAGGGCTGGGGCCAACGTCCGGACTTTC. Amino acids: CASSQRAGANVRTF.

The V and J genes are TRBV13 and TRBJ2-3, with TRBD2 matching 13 bases. Trimming at V came to 5 bases and at J to 5 bases, leaving 4 bases not matched to a gene. The CDR3 runs 15 residues. Germline V gene lookup returns CDR1 PRHDT and CDR2 FYEKMQ (reference sequence). CDR3 sequence (DNA): TGTGCCAGCAGCGCCAGGACTAGCGGGGGAGATACGCAGTATTTT. Encoded protein: CASSARTSGGDTQYF.

The chain couples TRBV20-1 to TRBJ1-3; a weak D match, TRBD1 (5 bases). V was shortened by 6 bases and J by 4 bases, with 13 bases between the two germline ends. Per germline, CDR1 DFQATT and CDR2 SNEGSKA (reference sequence). The CDR3 covers 13 residues. As DNA, the CDR3 is TGCAGTGCCCGTCCGGGGGGAGGAAACACCATATATTTT. It specifies CSARPGGGNTIYF.